This T cell receptor (beta chain) was sequenced during a study of T-cell reconstitution after alpha-beta-depleted transplantation in children. Findings and caveats of the study: It was newly produced T cells that mostly accounted for T-cell counts and diversity one year after transplant. The study reportedly traced alpha-beta T cells about two months after transplant to several hundred expanded graft clones. The origin of high day-60 TCRbeta diversity in some patients lay in surviving recipient T cells and thymic progenitors.

V lost 4 bases to trimming and J lost 8 bases; unmatched junction nucleotides: 3. CDR1 and CDR2 (germline): SGHDN, FVKESK. This CDR3 is 14 amino acids long. Unique molecular identifiers were built into the TCRbeta library. TCRdb independently ran MiXCR on the PCR reads; one entry per CDR3 protein. The sample carries about 870,000 distinct CDR3 sequences, under 20% recorded once. Regarding this clonotype: The antigen remains unidentified.

The chain is built from TRBV14 and TRBJ2-7; 15 bases map to TRBD2. This TCR came from a male patient aged 5 to 17 who had a stem cell transplant for acute lymphoblastic leukemia, so the T cells may come from the graft donor. The sample in question was PBMCs, mostly from graft donor cells, obtained 360 days after TCRalphabeta/CD19-depleted stem cell transplant. The CDR3 DNA is TGTGCCAGCAGCCCCGGGACTAGCGGGAGGAAGCAGTACTTC. Translation gives CASSPGTSGRKQYF.